These T cell receptor beta chains were read from a single sample in a study of blood T cell repertoires in COVID-19. Produced via immunoSEQ multiplex PCR; TCRdb's table is partial and in-frame only. The sample records about 230,000 clones, approximately 88% being singletons. Sample: PBMCs or T cells enriched from blood (not recorded which). These receptors all come from a woman in her thirties or forties with acute COVID-19. Both conserved end residues are part of each CDR3. D genes are given only for firm matches.

D gene: TRBD1
V gene: TRBV11-2
CDR3 protein: CASSLAGGPEAFF

D gene: .
V gene: TRBV6-6
CDR3 protein: CASTSLGVGNTIYF

D gene: TRBD1
V gene: TRBV5-6
CDR3 protein: CASSDTGGQETQYF

D gene: .
V gene: TRBV11-3
CDR3 protein: CASRAKQDPSNQPQHF

D gene: .
V gene: TRBV19
CDR3 protein: CASSGSPAFNEKLFF

D gene: TRBD1
V gene: TRBV6-5
CDR3 protein: CASSLDRAIQYF

D gene: .
V gene: TRBV19
CDR3 protein: CASSIGQYNQPQHF

D gene: .
V gene: TRBV6-1
CDR3 protein: CASSEAWGGSQPQHF

D gene: TRBD1
V gene: TRBV19
CDR3 protein: CASSISKGQPSSYNEQFF

D gene: .
V gene: TRBV2
CDR3 protein: CASSRESGSPLHF

D gene: .
V gene: TRBV7-2
CDR3 protein: CASSLGGSNEKLFF

D gene: TRBD1
V gene: TRBV2
CDR3 protein: CASSGQGGNQPQHF

D gene: .
V gene: TRBV10-3
CDR3 protein: CAISESLPSANTQYF

D gene: .
V gene: TRBV7-8
CDR3 protein: CASSLPGNNQPQHF

D gene: TRBD2
V gene: TRBV6-5
CDR3 protein: CASSYGGGSTDTQYF

D gene: .
V gene: TRBV5-1
CDR3 protein: CASSLENTLYTGELFF

D gene: TRBD1
V gene: TRBV7-9
CDR3 protein: CASSAGQFSSGNTIYF

D gene: .
V gene: TRBV7-8
CDR3 protein: CASSLTTSILSREQFF

D gene: .
V gene: TRBV3-1/TRBV3-2
CDR3 protein: CASSQRGSQETQYF

D gene: .
V gene: TRBV5-1
CDR3 protein: CASSSTRGWGTEAFF

D gene: .
V gene: TRBV6-2/TRBV6-3
CDR3 protein: CASSPGGPSGANVLTF

D gene: TRBD2
V gene: TRBV7-8
CDR3 protein: CASSAGTSPPDTQYF

D gene: TRBD1
V gene: TRBV24-1
CDR3 protein: CATRGTGGEDTQYF

D gene: TRBD1
V gene: TRBV19
CDR3 protein: CATLGTGVSEQFF

D gene: TRBD1
V gene: TRBV12-3/TRBV12-4
CDR3 protein: CASSSTGGYGYTF

D gene: TRBD1
V gene: TRBV3-1/TRBV3-2
CDR3 protein: CASAKTGVLYYEQYF

D gene: .
V gene: TRBV24-1
CDR3 protein: CATSEGGGKGQPQHF

D gene: .
V gene: TRBV7-2
CDR3 protein: CASSFGADYGYTF

D gene: .
V gene: TRBV21-1
CDR3 protein: CASSKALTAYSNQPQHF

D gene: TRBD1
V gene: TRBV18
CDR3 protein: CASSPKDRAVQYF

D gene: TRBD1
V gene: TRBV19
CDR3 protein: CASSPETGKIDGYTF

D gene: .
V gene: TRBV10-3
CDR3 protein: CAISDQGTSNQPQHF

D gene: TRBD1
V gene: TRBV11-2
CDR3 protein: CASSSGQANQPQHF

D gene: TRBD2
V gene: TRBV5-5
CDR3 protein: CASSSLKPGLAGLTDTQYF

D gene: TRBD1
V gene: TRBV2
CDR3 protein: CASSGGQGAGNQPQHF

D gene: .
V gene: TRBV5-1
CDR3 protein: CASSLRGMNTEAFF

D gene: TRBD2
V gene: TRBV4-1
CDR3 protein: CASSSRSGLAGVAGETQYF

D gene: TRBD1
V gene: TRBV7-9
CDR3 protein: CASSLDRTGVGQPQHF

D gene: .
V gene: TRBV27
CDR3 protein: CASSLVRTSTDTQYF

D gene: .
V gene: TRBV15
CDR3 protein: CATSRDFRQHNQPQHF

D gene: .
V gene: TRBV7-2
CDR3 protein: CASSLEGRNYGYTF

D gene: TRBD1
V gene: TRBV27
CDR3 protein: CASSTDRGFADTQYF

D gene: TRBD1
V gene: TRBV24-1
CDR3 protein: CATGNRGNYGYTF

D gene: .
V gene: TRBV10-3
CDR3 protein: CAISGGGTEKLFF

D gene: .
V gene: TRBV9
CDR3 protein: CASSALVGPDFADTQYF

D gene: TRBD2
V gene: TRBV11-3
CDR3 protein: CASSPTSNMRNEQFF

D gene: .
V gene: TRBV5-1
CDR3 protein: CASTRGSGQADTQYF